The T cell receptor (beta chain) under discussion was sequenced for a study of radiation and T cells in renal cell carcinoma. Overall study context: Nephrectomy followed 15 Gy stereotactic body radiation by 4 weeks.

Indicated time point: blood 2 weeks post-SBRT. Treatment of the sample: 15 Gy SBRT to primary tumor, nephrectomy 4 weeks later. Radiation-treated patients gave blood at baseline, week 2 and week 4. A word on this clone: Its antigen is still unknown.

General study points: In blood, top tumor clones expanded by 2 weeks, shrinking by 4. Pretreatment tumor biopsies were lacking, so baseline clonotypes are unknown.

Clones were read by immunoSEQ multiplex PCR, and TCRdb kept only the in-frame ones, dropping some. The table shows about 150,000 clones, with 87% occurring only once. This CDR3 has 16 residues. V lost 4 bases and J 2 bases, leaving 19 bases between the germline ends. Germline V gives CDR1 SGHNT, CDR2 YYREEE (reference sequence). The chain couples TRBV5-4 to TRBJ2-7; D call uncertain. Sample: blood, taken from a patient whose treatment included radiotherapy and nephrectomy. The receptor was isolated from a woman between 50 and 59 years old with renal cell carcinoma. The CDR3 nucleotides are TGTGCCAGCAGCAAACTGGACGGTCTCGACGCCTACGAGCAGTACTTC. The encoded protein is CASSKLDGLDAYEQYF.